The 15 T cell receptor beta chains presented below share a single source sample, sequenced in a study of T cell responses to AZD1222 COVID-19 vaccine. Assay used: immunoSEQ multiplex PCR; TCRdb lists only in-frame clones, some missing. The repertoire includes 150,000 to 200,000 clones, over 85% of them detected once, and approximately 2.5% sits in the top ten. The specimen was peripheral blood, collected on day 0 of AZD1222 vaccination. Receptors were obtained from an adult in good health.

V usage is TRBV7-9 and J usage is TRBJ1-5; D possibly corresponds to TRBD1 (6 bases). Germline assignment: CDR1 SEHNR and CDR2 FQNEAQ (reference sequence). This CDR3 has 13 residues. V lost 3 bases and J lost 6, with 9 bases in between. The CDR3 region has the DNA TGTGCCAGCAGCTTCCAGGGGACTCAGCCCCAGCATTTT. It translates to CASSFQGTQPQHF.

The chain recombines TRBV7-9 with TRBJ2-1, with D perhaps matching TRBD1 (5 bases). This CDR3 region has 17 residues. CDR1 and CDR2 (germline): SEHNR, FQNEAQ (reference sequence). Trimming took off 5 bases at V and 7 bases at J, with 24 bases between the two ends. In DNA, the CDR3 is TGTGCCAGCAGCATTTTGATGGGGCTCACTTCTGGGAATGAGCAGTTCTTC. Its protein is CASSILMGLTSGNEQFF.

This chain links TRBV5-6 with TRBJ2-7; 8 positions agree with TRBD2. The CDR3 totals 14 residues. V trimming: 2 bases; J trimming: 1 base; junction bases outside the gene matches: 2. Germline lookup yields CDR1 SGHDT and CDR2 YYEEEE. The CDR3 sequence is CASSLSGSSYEQYF. DNA for the CDR3: TGTGCCAGCAGCTTAAGCGGGAGTTCCTACGAGCAGTACTTC.

The chain employs TRBV11-2 and TRBJ2-1; 8 bases line up with TRBD2. V dropped 7 bases and J dropped 8; count of bases not matched to a gene: 19. The CDR3 is made up of 17 amino acids. Germline values: CDR1 SGHAT, CDR2 FQNNGV. CDR3 coding DNA: TGTGCCAGCACCCGCGTCGGGGCTAGCGGGTATGGAGATGAGCAGTTCTTC. This gives the protein CASTRVGASGYGDEQFF. The variable domain in full, with the rest retrieved from reference TRBV11-2 and TRBJ2-1, is EAGVAQSPRYKIIEKRQSVAFWCNPISGHATLYWYQQILGQGPKLLIQFQNNGVVDDSQLPKDRFSAERLKGVDSTLKIQPAKLEDSAVYLCASTRVGASGYGDEQFFGPGTRLTVL.

The chain uses TRBV5-1 and TRBJ1-4; 10 bases match TRBD1. The CDR3 has 14 residues. Germline CDR1 reads SGHRS; CDR2 reads YFSETQ. V lost 2 bases, J lost 13 bases, and 8 bases stayed unmatched. CDR3 in DNA: TGCGCCAGCAGCTTCGGACAGGGGGAAGAGAGACTGTTTTTT. Translated: CASSFGQGEERLFF.

Here the CDR3 reads CASSLWTGHEQYF. CDR3 bases: TGTGCCAGCAGCTTGTGGACAGGACACGAGCAGTACTTC. The chain links TRBV5-4 to TRBJ2-7, with 7 nucleotides matching TRBD1. The junction had 3 bases not matched to a gene; V was cut back by 1 base and J by 5 bases. The CDR3 runs to 13 residues. Germline assignment: CDR1 SGHNT and CDR2 YYREEE (reference sequence).

This chain uses TRBV6-6 with TRBJ2-5, with D maybe TRBD2 (6 bases). The CDR3 runs 13 residues. Germline loops: CDR1 MNHNY, CDR2 SVGAGI (reference sequence). Trimming shortened V by 6 bases and J by 3 bases, and 11 bases separated the two germline ends. CDR3 sequence (DNA): TGTGCCAGCAGGCGCCCGGGGGAAGAGACCCAGTACTTC. This translates into CASRRPGEETQYF.

The chain recombines TRBV10-2 with TRBJ1-1, with no clear D. The CDR3 extends over 15 amino acids. V gave up 7 bases and J gave up 0 bases, with 15 bases separating them. Germline values: CDR1 WSHSY, CDR2 SAAADI. In DNA form, the CDR3 reads TGCGCCAGCACCTTCGGGAGGAAGATGAACACTGAAGCTTTCTTT. As protein: CASTFGRKMNTEAFF.

V and J are TRBV9 and TRBJ2-1; the match to TRBD2 covers 7 bases. This CDR3 has 14 residues. In germline, CDR1 is SGDLS, CDR2 YYNGEE. V shed 0 bases and J 6 bases; nucleotides not matched to a gene: 3. The CDR3 DNA reads TGTGCCAGCAGCGTAGAAGGCGGGAGCAATGAGCAGTTCTTC. This gives the protein CASSVEGGSNEQFF.

V and J are TRBV12-5 and TRBJ1-2; 8 bases align to TRBD1. Germline assignment: CDR1 LGHNT and CDR2 FRNRAP. V gave up 1 base and J gave up 5 bases; unmatched junction bases: 3. The CDR3 runs 14 residues. The CDR3 is CASGLAGTGYGYTF. The CDR3 DNA reads TGTGCTAGTGGTTTGGCAGGGACAGGTTATGGCTACACCTTC.

This clone was detected a few times. This chain joins TRBV2 and TRBJ2-7, with 7 bases that match TRBD1. The germline CDR1 and CDR2 sequences are SNHLY and FYNNEI. The junction had 2 bases not matched to a gene; V was cut back by 3 bases and J by 3 bases. The CDR3 loop spans 13 amino acids. The CDR3 coding sequence is TGTGCCAGCAGTGACGACAGGGACTACGAGCAGTACTTC. Translating it yields CASSDDRDYEQYF.

V gene TRBV5-1 combines with J gene TRBJ2-1; tentative D call: TRBD2 (6 bases). Trimming took off 0 bases at V and 0 bases at J, with 10 bases between the two ends. This CDR3 region has 16 residues. The germline gives CDR1 SGHRS, CDR2 YFSETQ. The CDR3: CASSLGGGSSYNEQFF. The CDR3 nucleotides are TGCGCCAGCAGCTTGGGCGGAGGGAGCTCCTACAATGAGCAGTTCTTC.

This clone came up once. V usage is TRBV5-3 and J usage is TRBJ1-1; D is unresolved. TRBV5-3 is known as an ORF, though its function is uncertain. V shed 5 bases and J shed 0 bases, with 14 bases lying between them. The CDR3 has 15 residues. CDR3: CARRLPTALNTEAFF. CDR3 nucleotide sequence: TGTGCCAGAAGATTACCGACGGCATTGAACACTGAAGCTTTCTTT.

This chain joins TRBV6-1 and TRBJ1-1; D is unresolved. CDR3 size: 14 residues. V lost 0 bases to trimming and J lost 1 base, with 6 bases between them. CDR1 is MNHNS, CDR2 SASEGT, per germline. CDR3: CASSEARQNTEAFF. CDR3 DNA sequence: TGTGCCAGCAGTGAAGCTCGACAGAACACTGAAGCTTTCTTT.

This rearrangement joins TRBV5-4 to TRBJ2-3, with a possible D match to TRBD2 (6 bases). CDR1 and CDR2 from the germline V gene are SGHNT and YYREEE (reference sequence). Trimming shortened V by 6 bases and J by 5 bases, and 16 bases separated the two germline ends. CDR3 length: 14 residues. CDR3: CASTLSGGIDTQYF. CDR3 nucleotide sequence: TGTGCCAGCACCCTCTCCGGAGGGATAGATACGCAGTATTTT.